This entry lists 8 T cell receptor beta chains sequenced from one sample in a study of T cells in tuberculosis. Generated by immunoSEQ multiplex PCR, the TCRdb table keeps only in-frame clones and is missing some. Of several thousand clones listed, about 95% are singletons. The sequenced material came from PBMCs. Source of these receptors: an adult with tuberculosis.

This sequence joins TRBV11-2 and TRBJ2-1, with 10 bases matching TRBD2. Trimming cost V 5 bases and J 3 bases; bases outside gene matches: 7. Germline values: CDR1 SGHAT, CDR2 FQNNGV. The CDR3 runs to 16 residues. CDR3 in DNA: TGTGCCAGCAGCCCTCGGACTAGCGGAGTCTACAATGAGCAGTTCTTC. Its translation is CASSPRTSGVYNEQFF.

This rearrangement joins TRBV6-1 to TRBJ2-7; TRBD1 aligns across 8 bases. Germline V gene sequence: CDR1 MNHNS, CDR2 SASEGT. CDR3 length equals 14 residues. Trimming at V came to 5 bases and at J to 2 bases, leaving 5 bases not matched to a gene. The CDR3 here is CASSRTGSAYEQYF. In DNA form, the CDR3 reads TGTGCCAGCAGTAGGACAGGGAGTGCCTACGAGCAGTACTTC.

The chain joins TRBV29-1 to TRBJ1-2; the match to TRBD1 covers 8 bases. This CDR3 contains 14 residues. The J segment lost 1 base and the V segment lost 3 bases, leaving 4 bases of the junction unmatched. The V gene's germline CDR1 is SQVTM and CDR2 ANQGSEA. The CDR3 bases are TGCAGCGTTGAGACAGGGGTGGGTAACTATGGCTACACCTTC. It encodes CSVETGVGNYGYTF.

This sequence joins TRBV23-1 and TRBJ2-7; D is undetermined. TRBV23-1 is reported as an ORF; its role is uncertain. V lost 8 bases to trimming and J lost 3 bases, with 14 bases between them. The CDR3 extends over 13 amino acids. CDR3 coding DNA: TGCGCCAGCCTACCTTCGGAGAGCTACGAGCAGTACTTC. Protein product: CASLPSESYEQYF.

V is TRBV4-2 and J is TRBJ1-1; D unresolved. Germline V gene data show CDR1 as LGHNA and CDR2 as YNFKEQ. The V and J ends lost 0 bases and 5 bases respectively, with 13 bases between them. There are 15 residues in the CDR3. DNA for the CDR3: TGTGCCAGCAGCCAAGATCTGACGAGGGCGACTGAAGCTTTCTTT. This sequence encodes CASSQDLTRATEAFF.

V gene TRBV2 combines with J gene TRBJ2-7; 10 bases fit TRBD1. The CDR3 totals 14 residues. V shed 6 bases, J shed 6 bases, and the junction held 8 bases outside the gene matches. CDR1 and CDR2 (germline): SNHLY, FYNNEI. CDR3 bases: TGTGCCAGCAGAGATGACAGGGGGCCCGGCGAGCAGTACTTC. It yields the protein CASRDDRGPGEQYF.

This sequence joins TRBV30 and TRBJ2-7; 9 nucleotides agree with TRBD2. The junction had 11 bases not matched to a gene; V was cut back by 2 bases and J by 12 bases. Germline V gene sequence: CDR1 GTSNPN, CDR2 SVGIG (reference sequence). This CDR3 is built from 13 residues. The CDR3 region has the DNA TGTGCCTGGAGTCCCCGCGGGACTAGCTATTTGTACTTC. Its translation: CAWSPRGTSYLYF.

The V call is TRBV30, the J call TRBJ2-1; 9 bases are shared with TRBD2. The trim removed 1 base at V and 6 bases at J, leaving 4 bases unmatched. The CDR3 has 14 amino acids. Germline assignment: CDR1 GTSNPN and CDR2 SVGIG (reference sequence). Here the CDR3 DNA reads TGTGCCTGGAGTGGACTAGCGGCGCCCAATGAGCAGTTCTTC. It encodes CAWSGLAAPNEQFF.